Following are 8 T cell receptor beta chains from one sample sequenced in a study of PD-L1 blockade in urothelial cancer (dated by TCRdb to 2016 to 2017). Per the publication, the time point label means: pretreatment peripheral blood. The protocol used for the library was the immunoSEQ multiplex PCR assay. The table comes from immuneACCESS by way of TCRdb, which keeps in-frame sequences with V and J called. Part of the clones is missing from these tables; in studies checked, under half for an unresolved V gene and the rest for unknown reasons. The sample table lists around 66,000 clones, about 81% of them with a count of one. 1.5% to 2% of the sample goes to the ten largest clones. Specimen: PBMCs, collected around atezolizumab (anti-PD-L1) treatment. The source is a man between 70 and 80 years old with urothelial cancer.

Remarks on this clone: The same CDR3 also results from other DNA sequences found in this sample. The V and J genes are TRBV2 and TRBJ2-1; a possible D gene is TRBD1 (6 bases). Trimming removed 6 bases from V and 4 bases from J, with 10 bases in between. Looked up from germline, CDR1 is SNHLY and CDR2 is FYNNEI. The CDR3 is 13 residues long. The CDR3 bases are TGTGCCAGCAGCGGGACACCTTACAATGAGCAGTTCTTC. Amino acid sequence: CASSGTPYNEQFF. The full variable domain, with the rest looked up from reference TRBV2 and TRBJ2-1, is EPEVTQTPSHQVTQMGQEVILRCVPISNHLYFYWYRQILGQKVEFLVSFYNNEISEKSEIFDDQFSVERPDGSNFTLKIRSTKLEDSAMYFCASSGTPYNEQFFGPGTRLTVL.

This chain uses TRBV7-9 with TRBJ2-7, with TRBD2 matching 15 bases. J was trimmed by 2 bases and V by 6 bases; bases with no gene match: 11. CDR1 is SEHNR, CDR2 FQNEAQ, per germline (reference sequence). The CDR3 extends over 18 amino acids. The CDR3 DNA reads TGTGCCAGCAGTCTCCCGGGACTAGCGGGAGGAAGAACCTACGAGCAGTACTTC. Its translation: CASSLPGLAGGRTYEQYF.

The chain combines TRBV28 with TRBJ2-2; D might be TRBD2 (6 bases). Trimming took off 4 bases at V and 5 bases at J, with 17 bases between the two ends. The germline V gene has CDR1 MDHEN and CDR2 SYDVKM. The CDR3 has 16 residues. CDR3 protein: CASSSSGSPRTGELFF. Here the CDR3 DNA reads TGTGCCAGCAGTTCCTCCGGGAGCCCGAGGACCGGGGAGCTGTTTTTT.

The V and J genes are TRBV28 and TRBJ1-2; 11 bases align to TRBD1. CDR1 MDHEN and CDR2 SYDVKM come from the germline V gene. V lost 10 bases and J lost 8; bases outside the gene matches: 12. This CDR3 spans 14 amino acids. The CDR3 here is CATVRTGGGRGYTF. The CDR3 nucleotides read TGTGCCACCGTCCGGACAGGGGGCGGGCGGGGCTACACCTTC.

The chain couples TRBV6-1 to TRBJ1-3, with a possible D match to TRBD1 (5 bases). From germline, CDR1 is MNHNS and CDR2 SASEGT. The V end lost 4 bases, the J end lost 0 bases, and 7 bases lay between the germline ends. CDR3 length: 14 amino acids. The CDR3 here is CASSVDSSGNTIYF. The CDR3 DNA is TGTGCCAGCAGTGTAGACAGCTCTGGAAACACCATATATTTT.

This clone was detected ten times or more. J is TRBJ2-5 and V is TRBV5-1; 8 bases are a match to TRBD2. The CDR3 extends over 14 amino acids. After removal of 4 bases from V and 2 bases from J, the junction contained 4 bases not matched to a gene. Germline CDR1 SGHRS, CDR2 YFSETQ. CDR3 sequence: CASSQLAEQETQYF. The CDR3 DNA reads as TGCGCCAGCAGCCAACTAGCGGAACAAGAGACCCAGTACTTC.

The rearrangement joins TRBV4-1 to TRBJ2-5; a weak D match, TRBD1 (6 bases). The CDR3 sequence is 17 residues long. The germline V and J ends were trimmed by 3 bases and 1 base, with 18 bases remaining between them. CDR1 and CDR2 from the germline V gene are MGHRA and YSYEKL. The CDR3 DNA reads TGCGCCAGCAGCCAGGGGGCGATTCCAGTCGGCCAAGAGACCCAGTACTTC. As protein: CASSQGAIPVGQETQYF.

This clone was counted a single time. This sequence joins TRBV6-5 and TRBJ1-5, with TRBD1 matching 8 bases. The V gene's germline CDR1 is MNHEY and CDR2 SVGAGI. The V segment lost 8 bases and the J segment 7 bases; nucleotides outside the gene matches: 4. The CDR3 consists of 12 residues. CDR3 sequence: CASGDRGQPQHF. The CDR3 DNA follows: TGTGCCAGCGGCGACAGGGGACAGCCCCAGCATTTT.